The clone carrying this TCR beta chain appeared a few times. Its antigen is still unknown. Survey-depth TCRbeta CDR3 sequencing reported V/J genes and productive frequencies. Generated by immunoSEQ multiplex PCR, the TCRdb table keeps only in-frame clones and is missing some. The table has about 6,300 clones, approximately 70% seen once. The data were taken from a study of tissue T cells after allogeneic stem cell transplantation. The V gene's germline CDR1 is KGHSH and CDR2 LQKENI. The germline V and J ends were trimmed by 6 bases and 1 base, with 15 bases remaining between them. The CDR3 totals 15 residues. General study findings and limits: Some tissue clones might be persisting host cells; their alloreactivity or antigen specificity was not determined.

The TCR sequence derives from a woman aged 18-49 years with breast cancer. This sample comprised tissue from the rectum, obtained at autopsy. The chain recombines TRBV18 with TRBJ1-1, with D uncertain. The CDR3 coding sequence is TGTGCCAGCTCCGGGTTGAGGGTCGGGAACACTGAAGCTTTCTTT. Translation gives CASSGLRVGNTEAFF.